What follows are 27 T cell receptor beta chains derived from one specimen sequenced in a study of blood T cells in healthy people across ages. A sample-barcoded 5' primer and a J-beta primer mix were used in a second PCR of about 7 to 11 cycles. MiXCR was run by TCRdb on the 5' RACE reads, yielding one entry per CDR3 protein. Of some 700,000 distinct CDR3 sequences listed, about 40% are singletons. The specimen sequenced was blood. Receptor source: a woman in her sixties or seventies in good health.

V usage is TRBV29-1 and J usage is TRBJ1-2; D remains ambiguous. V was shortened by 7 bases and J by 2 bases, with 20 bases between the two germline ends. CDR1 SQVTM and CDR2 ANQGSEA come from the germline V gene. This CDR3 has 15 residues. This CDR3 reads CSAVSHPTDNYGYTF. The CDR3 DNA reads TGCAGCGCTGTGTCCCATCCCACAGACAACTATGGCTACACCTTC.

This clonotype has only a few counts. V gene TRBV9 combines with J gene TRBJ1-6, with D hard to call. This CDR3 is built from 14 residues. CDR1 SGDLS and CDR2 YYNGEE come from the germline V gene. V lost 2 bases to trimming and J lost 10 bases, with 13 bases between them. The CDR3 nucleotides read TGTGCCAGCAGCGTTGAAGTTAGTAGCTCACCCCTCCACTTT. As protein: CASSVEVSSSPLHF.

The chain is built from TRBV12-3 or TRBV12-4 and TRBJ2-7, with D maybe TRBD2 (6 bases). Trimming removed 5 bases from V and 5 bases from J, with 16 bases in between. The CDR3 sequence is 14 residues long. In DNA form, the CDR3 reads TGTGCCAGCAGTACGGGACTTGGAGGGAACGAGCAGTACTTC. This translates into CASSTGLGGNEQYF.

The chain employs TRBV12-3 or TRBV12-4 and TRBJ1-2, with 7 bases fitting TRBD1. The CDR3 sequence is 14 residues long. V was clipped by 5 bases and J by 4 bases; unmatched bases: 7. For the CDR3, the DNA is TGTGCCAGCAGTCCCCGGGACAGTGCCTATGGCTACACCTTC. Its translation is CASSPRDSAYGYTF.

The rearrangement uses TRBV14 and TRBJ2-1; 14 bases map to TRBD2. V was pared by 5 bases and J by 2 bases, with 14 bases of the junction left unmatched. Germline CDR1 is SGHDN and CDR2 is FVKESK. The CDR3 spans 20 residues. The CDR3 reads CASSFPTYGTSGRPYNEQFF. CDR3 coding DNA: TGTGCCAGCAGCTTTCCGACGTACGGGACTAGCGGGAGACCCTACAATGAGCAGTTCTTC.

This clonotype has a handful of counts. The chain carries TRBV7-9 and TRBJ1-1, with unresolved D. Germline CDR1 is SEHNR and CDR2 is FQNEAQ (reference sequence). This CDR3 comprises 14 residues. Trimming cost V 2 bases and J 1 base, with 8 bases left between them. CDR3 sequence: CASSLFSQNTEAFF. CDR3 DNA: TGTGCCAGCAGCTTATTCAGCCAGAACACTGAAGCTTTCTTT.

This chain links TRBV6-5 with TRBJ2-3; no reliable D call. Germline CDR1 is MNHEY and CDR2 is SVGAGI. The CDR3 has 14 residues. Deletions cut 5 bases from V and 4 bases from J, with 13 bases between. The CDR3: CASSAKSGADTQYF. CDR3 DNA sequence: TGTGCCAGCAGTGCCAAGTCTGGGGCAGATACGCAGTATTTT.

This clonotype was observed a handful of times. The chain is built from TRBV6-2 or TRBV6-3 and TRBJ1-2; D is unresolved. The CDR3 runs 12 residues. V lost 4 bases and J 8 bases, leaving 11 bases between the germline ends. The germline V gene encodes CDR1 MNHEY and CDR2 SVGEGT. The CDR3 nucleotides read TGTGCCAGCAGTTTCACCCTCGGAGGCTACACCTTC. As protein: CASSFTLGGYTF.

Ten or more counts support this clonotype. V and J are TRBV3-1 and TRBJ2-1, with 15 nucleotides matching TRBD2. Trimming at V came to 1 base and at J to 8 bases, leaving 0 bases not matched to a gene. Germline loops: CDR1 LGHDT, CDR2 YNNKEL (reference sequence). The CDR3 is 15 residues long. The CDR3 DNA is TGTGCCAGCAGCCAAGGGACTAGCGGGGGGGATGAGCAGTTCTTC. Residues: CASSQGTSGGDEQFF.

The V gene is TRBV20-1, the J gene TRBJ2-1, with 7 bases that match TRBD2. This CDR3 region has 14 residues. V lost 2 bases and J lost 3; bases outside the gene matches: 4. Germline lookup yields CDR1 DFQATT and CDR2 SNEGSKA (reference sequence). The CDR3 region has the DNA TGCAGTGCTAGACTAGCGGTTTTCTACAATGAGCAGTTCTTC. This sequence encodes CSARLAVFYNEQFF.

A few counts support this clonotype. V gene TRBV24-1 combines with J gene TRBJ2-1; TRBD2 agrees at 12 bases. Losses at the gene ends were 3 bases for V and 8 bases for J; bases not matched to a gene: 10. The germline gives CDR1 KGHDR, CDR2 SFDVKD. The CDR3 is made up of 17 amino acids. The CDR3 region is CATSDPLTSGRRDEQFF. The CDR3 DNA is TGTGCCACCAGTGATCCCCTCACTAGCGGGAGGCGGGATGAGCAGTTCTTC.

This chain connects TRBV20-1 to TRBJ1-1; maybe TRBD1 (6 bases). CDR1 is DFQATT, CDR2 SNEGSKA, per germline (reference sequence). V was cut by 2 bases and J by 11 bases, with 21 bases left in between. The length of the CDR3 is 14 residues. CDR3 bases: TGCAGTGCTAGACCCGGTCCCCACAGGGCAAGTGCTTTCTTT. It codes for CSARPGPHRASAFF.

Concerning this clonotype: A read error is possible here, since a much larger clone lies one base away. This sequence joins TRBV11-3 and TRBJ2-5; TRBD1 or TRBD2 may be the D gene (5 bases each). The J call is doubtful: the DNA matches TRBJ2-7 better. The CDR3 length is 14 residues. The germline gives CDR1 SGHNT, CDR2 YENEEA. CDR3 loop: CASSQSGHSHEQYF. The CDR3 bases are TGTGCCAGCAGCCAAAGCGGACACTCCCACGAGCAGTACTTC.

As regards this clonotype: A much larger clonotype is one base distant, so this may be a read error. This chain's CDR3 is CASSQDKGNGRLEQFF. The DNA for the CDR3 is TGCGCCAGCAGCCAAGATAAGGGGAACGGAAGGTTGGAGCAGTTCTTC. The rearrangement uses TRBV4-1 and TRBJ2-1; tentative D call: TRBD1 (5 bases). This CDR3 comprises 16 residues. V shed 0 bases and J shed 10 bases, with 19 bases lying between them. CDR1 is MGHRA, CDR2 YSYEKL, per germline.

V is TRBV29-1 and J is TRBJ1-2; D is undetermined. V was pared by 3 bases and J by 0 bases, with 2 bases between. The CDR3 has 11 amino acids. Looked up from germline, CDR1 is SQVTM and CDR2 is ANQGSEA. The DNA of the CDR3 is TGCAGCGTTGAGACTAACTATGGCTACACCTTC. Amino acid sequence: CSVETNYGYTF. The full variable domain, rest sourced from reference TRBV29-1 and TRBJ1-2, is SAVISQKPSRDICQRGTSLTIQCQVDSQVTMMFWYRQQPGQSLTLIATANQGSEATYESGFVIDKFPISRPNLTFSTLTVSNMSPEDSSIYLCSVETNYGYTFGSGTRLTVV.

The V and J genes are TRBV7-9 and TRBJ2-4; D gene uncertain. With the DNA end fitting TRBJ2-5 better, the J assignment may be wrong. This CDR3 contains 12 residues. The germline CDR1 and CDR2 sequences are SEHNR and FQNEAQ (reference sequence). Here the CDR3 DNA reads TGTGCCAGCAGCTACCTCCCTGAGACCCAGTACTTC. This sequence encodes CASSYLPETQYF.

A note on this clonotype: This may be a read error, as it is one base from a much larger clone. This chain joins TRBV4-2 and TRBJ2-4; 12 bases are a match to TRBD2. The last part of the DNA fits TRBJ2-7 better; the J call may be wrong. CDR1 is LGHNA, CDR2 YNFKEQ, per germline. The CDR3 totals 14 residues. The CDR3: CASRTSGSSDEQYF. CDR3 coding DNA: TGTGCCAGCAGGACTAGCGGGAGTTCTGACGAGCAGTACTTC.

The chain combines TRBV15 with TRBJ1-4, with 9 bases fitting TRBD1. The CDR3 is 16 amino acids. Per germline, CDR1 LNHNV and CDR2 YYDKDF (reference sequence). With V trimmed by 4 bases and J by 8 bases, 11 bases remained unmatched. The CDR3 loop reads CATSNNRQGVREKLFF. CDR3 nucleotides: TGTGCCACCAGCAATAACAGACAGGGGGTTCGGGAAAAACTGTTTTTT.

V usage is TRBV2 and J usage is TRBJ1-1; D ambiguous. The length of the CDR3 is 15 residues. V was pared by 3 bases and J by 0 bases, with 11 bases between. Germline CDR1 SNHLY, CDR2 FYNNEI. Here the CDR3 DNA reads TGTGCCAGCAGTGAGGTTGCCACCATGAACACTGAAGCTTTCTTT. Translating it yields CASSEVATMNTEAFF.

V gene TRBV7-2 combines with J gene TRBJ1-3; D is possibly TRBD1 (5 bases). Germline CDR1 is SGHTA and CDR2 is FQGNSA. V shed 6 bases and J shed 0 bases, with 15 bases lying between them. There are 16 residues in the CDR3. The CDR3 loop reads CASSSGTASSGNTIYF. In nucleotides, the CDR3 is TGTGCCAGCAGTTCTGGGACCGCCAGCTCTGGAAACACCATATATTTT. The whole variable domain, remainder taken from reference TRBV7-2 and TRBJ1-3, is GAGVSQSPSNKVTEKGKDVELRCDPISGHTALYWYRQSLGQGLEFLIYFQGNSAPDKSGLPSDRFSAERTGGSVSTLTIQRTQQEDSAVYLCASSSGTASSGNTIYFGEGSWLTVV.

This clonotype appeared a single time. The V gene is TRBV7-2, the J gene TRBJ2-7; D is perhaps TRBD1 (6 bases). Germline CDR1 and CDR2: SGHTA and FQGNSA. The length of the CDR3 is 16 residues. V lost 4 bases and J lost 0, with 16 bases in between. CDR3 sequence: CASSSWTVPSSYEQYF. The CDR3 bases are TGTGCCAGCAGCTCATGGACAGTCCCAAGCTCCTACGAGCAGTACTTC.

This clonotype has only a few counts. The rearrangement joins TRBV12-3 or TRBV12-4 to TRBJ2-5; TRBD1 matches at 9 bases. The CDR3 loop spans 14 amino acids. The junction had 11 bases not matched to a gene; V was cut back by 4 bases and J by 11 bases. The CDR3 region is CASSYGTGKNQQYF. In nucleotides, the CDR3 is TGTGCCAGCAGTTACGGGACAGGGAAAAATCAGCAGTACTTC.

The sample holds a few counts of this clonotype. The rearrangement uses TRBV9 and TRBJ2-3; 9 nucleotides align to TRBD1. The trim removed 0 bases at V and 6 bases at J, leaving 8 bases unmatched. This CDR3 has 16 amino acids. The germline CDR1 and CDR2 sequences are SGDLS and YYNGEE. CDR3 DNA sequence: TGTGCCAGCAGCGTAGCAATTGGGACAGGGAAGGATACGCAGTATTTT. It is translated as CASSVAIGTGKDTQYF.

The genes are TRBV10-3 and TRBJ2-7; maybe TRBD1 (5 bases). The CDR3 contains 16 residues. Trimming removed 3 bases at V and 2 bases at J, with 17 bases between. Germline CDR1 reads ENHRY; CDR2 reads SYGVKD. In nucleotides, the CDR3 is TGTGCCATCAGTGATAGACAGACTTCGGTGACCTACGAGCAGTACTTC. This sequence encodes CAISDRQTSVTYEQYF.

The chain links TRBV3-1 to TRBJ2-7; 8 positions match TRBD1. This CDR3 contains 15 residues. Germline V gene lookup returns CDR1 LGHDT and CDR2 YNNKEL (reference sequence). Trimming took 6 bases from V and 6 from J; bases not matched to a gene: 13. Written as DNA, the CDR3 is TGTGCCAGCAGTGAGAATGGAGGACAGGGAGGCGAGCAGTACTTC. This encodes CASSENGGQGGEQYF.

In regard to this clonotype: A much larger clone lies one base from this, so it may be a read error. The V gene is TRBV5-6, the J gene TRBJ2-7; a weak D match, TRBD2 (6 bases). The CDR3 covers 14 residues. Looked up from germline, CDR1 is SGHDT and CDR2 is YYEEEE. The V gene lost 4 bases and the J gene lost 6 bases, with 17 bases spanning the gap. The CDR3 loop reads CASSLFSGLLEQYF. The CDR3 nucleotides read TGTGCCAGCAGCCTTTTCTCCGGACTACTCGAGCAGTACTTC.

The genes are TRBV3-1 and TRBJ2-1, with TRBD2 matching 8 bases. With 4 bases clipped from V and 10 bases from J, the junction kept 12 bases outside the gene matches. Per germline, CDR1 LGHDT and CDR2 YNNKEL (reference sequence). The CDR3 has 15 residues. CDR3 protein: CASSPLGSGAEEQFF. The CDR3 coding sequence is TGTGCCAGCAGCCCTCTGGGTAGCGGGGCAGAGGAGCAGTTCTTC.